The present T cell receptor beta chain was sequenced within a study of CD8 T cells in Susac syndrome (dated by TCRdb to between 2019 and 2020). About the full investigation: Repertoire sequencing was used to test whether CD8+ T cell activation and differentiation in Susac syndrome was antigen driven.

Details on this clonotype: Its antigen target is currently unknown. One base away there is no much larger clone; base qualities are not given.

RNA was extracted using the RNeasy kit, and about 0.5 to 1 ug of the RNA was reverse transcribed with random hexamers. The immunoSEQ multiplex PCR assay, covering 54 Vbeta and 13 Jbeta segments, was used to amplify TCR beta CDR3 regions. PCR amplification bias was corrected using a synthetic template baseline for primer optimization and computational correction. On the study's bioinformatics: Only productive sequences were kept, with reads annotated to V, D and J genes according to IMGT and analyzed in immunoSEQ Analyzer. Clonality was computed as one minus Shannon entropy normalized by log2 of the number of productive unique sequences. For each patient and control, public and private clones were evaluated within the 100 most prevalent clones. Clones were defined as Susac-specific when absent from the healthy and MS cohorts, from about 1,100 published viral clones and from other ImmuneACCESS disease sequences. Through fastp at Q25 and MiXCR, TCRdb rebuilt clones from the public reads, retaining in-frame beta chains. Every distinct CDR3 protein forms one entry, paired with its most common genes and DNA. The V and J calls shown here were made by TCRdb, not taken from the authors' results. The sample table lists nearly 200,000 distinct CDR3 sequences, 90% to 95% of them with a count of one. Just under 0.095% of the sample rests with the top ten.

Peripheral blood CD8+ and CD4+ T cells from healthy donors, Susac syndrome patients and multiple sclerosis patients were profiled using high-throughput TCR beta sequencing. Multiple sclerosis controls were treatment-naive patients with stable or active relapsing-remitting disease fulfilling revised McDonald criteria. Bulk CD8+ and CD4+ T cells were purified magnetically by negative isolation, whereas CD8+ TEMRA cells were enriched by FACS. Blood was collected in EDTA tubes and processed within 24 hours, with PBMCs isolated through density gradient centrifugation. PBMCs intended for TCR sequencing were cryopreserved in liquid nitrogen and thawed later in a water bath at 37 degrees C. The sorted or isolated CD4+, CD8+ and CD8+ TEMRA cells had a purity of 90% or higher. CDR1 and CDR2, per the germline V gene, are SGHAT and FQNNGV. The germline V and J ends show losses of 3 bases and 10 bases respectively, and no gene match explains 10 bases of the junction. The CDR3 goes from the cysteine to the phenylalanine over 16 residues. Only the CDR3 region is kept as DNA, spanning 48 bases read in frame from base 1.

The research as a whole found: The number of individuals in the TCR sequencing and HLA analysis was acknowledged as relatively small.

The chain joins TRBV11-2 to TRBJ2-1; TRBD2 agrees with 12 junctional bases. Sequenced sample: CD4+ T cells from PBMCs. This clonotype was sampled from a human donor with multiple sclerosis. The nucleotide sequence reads TGTGCCAGCAGCTTGGGTACTAGCGGGAGGACCCTCGAGCAGTTCTTC. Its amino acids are CASSLGTSGRTLEQFF.